These 22 T cell receptor beta chains share one sample of origin, sequenced in a study of blood T cell repertoires in COVID-19. Method: immunoSEQ multiplex PCR; TCRdb's copy keeps in-frame clones and lacks some. The sample holds 35,000 to 50,000 clones, 80% to 90% seen once. The sequenced sample was peripheral blood. Receptors were obtained from a woman of 80 years or more with acute or convalescent COVID-19.

The gene calls are TRBV5-6 and TRBJ1-3; perhaps TRBD1 as D (5 bases). In germline, CDR1 is SGHDT, CDR2 YYEEEE. The CDR3 spans 16 residues. Trimming stripped 3 bases from V and 6 bases from J, with 19 bases between. In DNA, the CDR3 is TGTGCCAGCAGCTCTAGACGGCGAAGGGGTTTAAACACCATATATTTT. This translates into CASSSRRRRGLNTIYF.

This clone has only one observation. The rearrangement joins TRBV6-1 to TRBJ2-7; TRBD1 matches at 8 bases. Germline loops: CDR1 MNHNS, CDR2 SASEGT. V gave up 0 bases and J gave up 4 bases; unmatched junction bases: 5. The CDR3 covers 15 residues. The CDR3 region is CASSEALRGLYEQYF. In nucleotides, the CDR3 is TGTGCCAGCAGTGAAGCTCTCAGGGGGCTATACGAGCAGTACTTC.

J is TRBJ1-2 and V is TRBV6-5; 11 bases are shared with TRBD1. Germline V CDR1 and CDR2: MNHEY, SVGAGI. The junction had 6 bases not matched to a gene; V was cut back by 6 bases and J by 6 bases. This CDR3 region has 14 residues. This chain's CDR3 is CASSRDRGSDGYTF. The CDR3 DNA reads TGTGCCAGCAGCAGGGACAGGGGGTCTGATGGCTACACCTTC.

The chain recombines TRBV27 with TRBJ1-2, with 10 positions matching TRBD1. The CDR3 length is 19 residues. The V and J ends lost 4 bases and 3 bases, in that order; junction bases with no gene match: 17. CDR1 MNHEY and CDR2 SMNVEV come from the germline V gene (reference sequence). In DNA form, the CDR3 reads TGTGCCAGCAGTTCTACACAACCCTTGACAGGGGGCCTTTACTATGGCTACACCTTC. This codes for CASSSTQPLTGGLYYGYTF.

This sequence joins TRBV12-3 or TRBV12-4 and TRBJ1-6; D remains ambiguous. The CDR3 consists of 13 residues. V was trimmed by 6 bases and J by 10 bases, leaving 13 bases between them. The CDR3 loop is CASSSSLKSPLHF. The DNA of the CDR3 is TGTGCCAGCAGCTCCTCACTTAAGTCACCCCTCCACTTT.

The CDR3 DNA sequence: TGTGCCAGCAGCCACTCTAGCACAGATACGCAGTATTTT. Its translation is CASSHSSTDTQYF. The chain combines TRBV7-9 with TRBJ2-3, with D unresolved. Between the trimmed V and J ends, which lost 5 bases and 0 bases, there was a span of 6 bases. The germline gives CDR1 SEHNR, CDR2 FQNEAQ (reference sequence). The CDR3 is 13 residues long.

The V and J genes are TRBV5-1 and TRBJ1-5; D might be TRBD1 (5 bases). The CDR3 runs 15 residues. The germline gives CDR1 SGHRS, CDR2 YFSETQ. V was cut by 2 bases and J by 5 bases, with 14 bases left in between. For the CDR3, the DNA is TGCGCCAGCAGCTTATGCAGGGCCGGAGATCAGCCCCAGCATTTT. Protein product: CASSLCRAGDQPQHF.

The rearrangement links TRBV5-1 to TRBJ1-2; a possible D gene is TRBD1 (6 bases). The CDR3 contains 12 residues. Between the trimmed V and J ends, which lost 4 bases and 6 bases, there was a span of 10 bases. Per the germline V gene, CDR1 is SGHRS and CDR2 is YFSETQ. The CDR3 here is CASSLTGNGYTF. CDR3 nucleotide sequence: TGCGCCAGCAGCCTTACAGGGAATGGCTACACCTTC.

The chain recombines TRBV28 with TRBJ2-3; tentative D call: TRBD1 (6 bases). This CDR3 is 16 amino acids long. The V gene's germline CDR1 is MDHEN and CDR2 SYDVKM. Trimming stripped 4 bases from V and 0 bases from J, with 14 bases between. The CDR3 is CASSYSDRYSTDTQYF. The CDR3 nucleotides read TGTGCCAGCAGTTATTCGGACAGATATAGCACAGATACGCAGTATTTT.

This rearrangement joins TRBV6-5 to TRBJ1-5; D possibly corresponds to TRBD1 (6 bases). Germline CDR1 reads MNHEY; CDR2 reads SVGAGI. The CDR3 is made up of 13 amino acids. The V end lost 8 bases, the J end lost 3 bases, and 11 bases lay between the germline ends. The CDR3 loop is CASHRDTNQPQHF. In DNA, the CDR3 is TGTGCCAGCCATCGGGACACCAATCAGCCCCAGCATTTT.

This chain uses TRBV7-9 with TRBJ1-4; TRBD1 matches 8 bases. This CDR3 has 16 residues. Trimming at V came to 5 bases and at J to 5 bases, leaving 10 bases not matched to a gene. Germline values: CDR1 SEHNR, CDR2 FQNEAQ (reference sequence). The CDR3 region is CASSQGADRANEKLFF. The CDR3 DNA reads TGTGCCAGCAGCCAGGGCGCGGACAGGGCAAATGAAAAACTGTTTTTT.

The chain employs TRBV3-1 (or the pseudogene TRBV3-2) and TRBJ1-1, with D perhaps TRBD1 (5 bases). Trimming stripped 6 bases from V and 5 bases from J, with 13 bases between. Germline V gene lookup returns CDR1 LGHDT and CDR2 YNNKEL (reference sequence). This CDR3 is 13 amino acids long. In DNA form, the CDR3 reads TGTGCCAGCAGGCCCAGGGAGGGGACTGAAGCTTTCTTT. Its translation: CASRPREGTEAFF.

The gene calls are TRBV9 and TRBJ1-3; D is unresolved. The CDR3 spans 15 residues. Germline CDR1 reads SGDLS; CDR2 reads YYNGEE. Trimming stripped 4 bases from V and 2 bases from J, with 13 bases between. The CDR3 is CASSPRVLPGNTIYF. The CDR3 region has the DNA TGTGCCAGCAGCCCGAGGGTTCTGCCTGGAAACACCATATATTTT.

The genes are TRBV7-9 and TRBJ1-1; the D is unclear. Germline CDR1 reads SEHNR; CDR2 reads FQNEAQ (reference sequence). The V end was cut by 5 bases, the J end by 5 bases, with 18 bases between. The CDR3 sequence is 15 residues long. For the CDR3, the DNA is TGTGCCAGCAGCCTTCCTGGAGGTGTTGGGACTGAAGCTTTCTTT. Its translation: CASSLPGGVGTEAFF.

The rearrangement joins TRBV7-6 to TRBJ1-5; TRBD1 matches at 7 bases. This CDR3 spans 14 amino acids. V lost 6 bases to trimming and J lost 2 bases; unmatched junction nucleotides: 4. Germline CDR1 and CDR2: SGHVS and FNYEAQ. CDR3 nucleotides: TGTGCCAGCAGTCTCACAGGGGGCAATCAGCCCCAGCATTTT. This codes for CASSLTGGNQPQHF.

The chain is built from TRBV6-6 and TRBJ1-4, with D perhaps matching TRBD1 (5 bases). Germline CDR1 and CDR2: MNHNY and SVGAGI (reference sequence). V was cut by 6 bases and J by 4 bases, with 12 bases left in between. CDR3 length: 14 residues. The CDR3 DNA reads TGTGCCAGCAGAAGGACAAGGAGTAATGAAAAACTGTTTTTT. Protein: CASRRTRSNEKLFF.

This chain links TRBV28 with TRBJ2-2, with unresolved D. CDR3 length equals 15 residues. The germline V and J ends were trimmed by 6 bases and 7 bases, with 18 bases remaining between them. The germline V gene encodes CDR1 MDHEN and CDR2 SYDVKM. CDR3 region: CASSYTFGGGGELFF. The CDR3, as DNA: TGTGCCAGCAGCTATACGTTCGGTGGTGGCGGGGAGCTGTTTTTT.

The chain uses TRBV12-5 and TRBJ2-1, with 7 bases matching TRBD1. Germline values: CDR1 LGHNT, CDR2 FRNRAP. V was pared by 4 bases and J by 1 base, with 4 bases of the junction left unmatched. The CDR3 consists of 15 residues. The CDR3 spells CASGWGTVSYNEQFF. In nucleotides, the CDR3 is TGTGCTAGTGGTTGGGGGACAGTTTCCTACAATGAGCAGTTCTTC.

The J gene is TRBJ1-5, the V gene TRBV10-3; TRBD1 is a possible D gene (5 bases). The CDR3 runs 14 residues. Between the trimmed V and J ends, which lost 0 bases and 6 bases, there was a span of 9 bases. The germline V gene has CDR1 ENHRY and CDR2 SYGVKD. The CDR3 region has the DNA TGTGCCATCAGTGAGTCGGTAGGGGTTCAGCCCCAGCATTTT. It specifies CAISESVGVQPQHF.

The V gene is TRBV6-5, the J gene TRBJ1-6, with unresolved D. V gave up 7 bases and J gave up 6 bases, with 10 bases separating them. The CDR3 covers 13 residues. Germline-derived CDR1 and CDR2 are MNHEY and SVGAGI. The CDR3 DNA sequence: TGTGCCAGCAATAACCGAGTTAATTCACCCCTCCACTTT. Translation gives CASNNRVNSPLHF.

V gene TRBV19 combines with J gene TRBJ1-5; D is possibly TRBD1 (5 bases). This CDR3 region has 14 residues. Between the trimmed V and J ends, which lost 3 bases and 4 bases, there was a span of 10 bases. Germline lookup yields CDR1 LNHDA and CDR2 SQIVND (reference sequence). The CDR3 coding sequence is TGTGCCAGTAGTATCCTCGGGGGGAATCAGCCCCAGCATTTT. The encoded protein is CASSILGGNQPQHF.

The V call is TRBV5-4, the J call TRBJ2-7; the match to TRBD1 covers 8 bases. J lost 6 bases, V lost 0 bases, and 8 bases had no gene match. The CDR3 covers 15 residues. The germline gives CDR1 SGHNT, CDR2 YYREEE (reference sequence). DNA of the CDR3: TGTGCCAGCAGCTTGGACAGGACAGGGAACCGCGAGCAGTACTTC. Translation: CASSLDRTGNREQYF.